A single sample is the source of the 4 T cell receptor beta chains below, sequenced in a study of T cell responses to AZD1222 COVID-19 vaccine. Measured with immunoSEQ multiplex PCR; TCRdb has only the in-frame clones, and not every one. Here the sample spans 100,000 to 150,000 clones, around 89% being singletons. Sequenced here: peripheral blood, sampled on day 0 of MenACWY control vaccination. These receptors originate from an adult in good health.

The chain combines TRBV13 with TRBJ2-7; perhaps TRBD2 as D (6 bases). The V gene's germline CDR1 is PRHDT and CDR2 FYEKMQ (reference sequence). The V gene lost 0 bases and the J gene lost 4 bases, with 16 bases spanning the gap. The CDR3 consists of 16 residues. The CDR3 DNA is TGTGCCAGCAGCTTAGGGGCGGGGAGAGACATTTACGAGCAGTACTTC. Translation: CASSLGAGRDIYEQYF.

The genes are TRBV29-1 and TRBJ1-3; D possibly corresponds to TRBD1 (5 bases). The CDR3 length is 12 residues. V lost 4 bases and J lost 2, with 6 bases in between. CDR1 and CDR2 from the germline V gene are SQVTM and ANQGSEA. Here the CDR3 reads CSVARAGNTIYF. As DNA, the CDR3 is TGCAGCGTTGCCAGGGCTGGAAACACCATATATTTT.

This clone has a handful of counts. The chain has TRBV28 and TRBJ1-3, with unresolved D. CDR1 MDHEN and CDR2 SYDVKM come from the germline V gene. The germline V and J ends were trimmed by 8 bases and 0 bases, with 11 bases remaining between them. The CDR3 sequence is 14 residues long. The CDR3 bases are TGTGCCAGCCTATTAGGGCCCTCTGGAAACACCATATATTTT. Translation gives CASLLGPSGNTIYF.

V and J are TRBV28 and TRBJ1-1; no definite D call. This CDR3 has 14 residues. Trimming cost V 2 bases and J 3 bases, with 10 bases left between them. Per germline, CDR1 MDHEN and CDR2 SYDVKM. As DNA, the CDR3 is TGTGCCAGCAGTTTACCCTGGCGGTACACTGAAGCTTTCTTT. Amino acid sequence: CASSLPWRYTEAFF.